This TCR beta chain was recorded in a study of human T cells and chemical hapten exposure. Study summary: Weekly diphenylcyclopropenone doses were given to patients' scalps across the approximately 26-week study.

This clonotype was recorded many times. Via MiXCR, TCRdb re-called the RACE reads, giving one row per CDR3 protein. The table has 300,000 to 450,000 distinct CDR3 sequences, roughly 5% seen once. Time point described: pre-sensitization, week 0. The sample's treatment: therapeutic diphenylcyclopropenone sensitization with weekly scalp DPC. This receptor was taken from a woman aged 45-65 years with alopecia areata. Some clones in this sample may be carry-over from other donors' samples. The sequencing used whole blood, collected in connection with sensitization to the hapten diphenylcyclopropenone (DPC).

The CDR3 coding sequence is TGTGCCAGCAGCCCGGGGACAGGGAGGGACTATGGCTACACCTTC. This encodes CASSPGTGRDYGYTF. The rearrangement joins TRBV7-2 to TRBJ1-2; 9 bases fit TRBD1. Germline V gene sequence: CDR1 SGHTA, CDR2 FQGNSA. V gave up 5 bases and J gave up 3 bases; unmatched junction bases: 7. The CDR3 totals 15 residues.